This TCR beta chain appears in the sequencing data of a study of T cells in Graves' hyperthyroidism and ophthalmopathy. Stable Graves' hyperthyroidism meant no ophthalmopathy progression within 18 months. Clinical symptoms, serum thyroxine, TRAb, thyroid ultrasound and orbital computed tomography informed diagnoses. Losses at the gene ends were 7 bases for V and 3 bases for J; bases not matched to a gene: 5. CDR3 length: 15 residues. Per the germline V gene, CDR1 is MNHNS and CDR2 is SASEGT. Researchers amplified the TCR beta CDR3 regions from RNA transcripts. Researchers ran a first-round RT-PCR on the TCR CDR3 using the HTBI primer set. A single record per CDR3 protein comes from TCRdb applying MiXCR to the multiplex PCR reads. The sample lists 300,000 to 350,000 distinct CDR3 sequences, 20% to 25% seen once, with roughly 52% in the top ten. Study-level results: Ophthalmopathy, which appeared later, was predicted by the model a median about 6 months before onset. Blood also held most thyroid clonotypes expanded beyond 0.001.

To note about this clonotype: The antigen remains unidentified.

This clonotype was obtained from a woman in her forties or fifties with Graves' hyperthyroidism. The material sequenced was blood. This rearrangement joins TRBV6-1 to TRBJ2-3, with TRBD2 identical over 12 bases. The CDR3 reads CASTPTSGRTDTQYF. Written as DNA, the CDR3 is TGTGCCAGCACCCCAACTAGCGGGAGGACAGATACGCAGTATTTT.